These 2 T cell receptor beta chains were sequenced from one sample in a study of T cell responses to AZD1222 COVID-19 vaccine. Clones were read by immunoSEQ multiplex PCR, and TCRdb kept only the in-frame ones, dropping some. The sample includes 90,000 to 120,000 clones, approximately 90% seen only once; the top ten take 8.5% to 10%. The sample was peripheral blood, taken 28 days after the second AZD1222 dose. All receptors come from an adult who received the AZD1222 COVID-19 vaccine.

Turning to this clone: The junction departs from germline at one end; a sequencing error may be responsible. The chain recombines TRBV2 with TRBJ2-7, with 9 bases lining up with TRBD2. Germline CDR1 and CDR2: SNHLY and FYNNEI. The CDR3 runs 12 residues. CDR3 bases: TGTGCCGGCAGGACTAGCGCCGGCGAGCAGTACTTC. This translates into CAGRTSAGEQYF.

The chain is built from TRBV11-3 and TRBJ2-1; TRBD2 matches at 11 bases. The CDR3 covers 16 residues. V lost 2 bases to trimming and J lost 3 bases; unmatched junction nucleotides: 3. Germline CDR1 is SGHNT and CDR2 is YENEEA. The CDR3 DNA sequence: TGTGCCAGCAGCTTATTGGGGACTAGCGGCTACAATGAGCAGTTCTTC. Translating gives CASSLLGTSGYNEQFF.